What follows are 14 T cell receptor beta chains derived from one specimen sequenced in a study of shared clonotypes between healthy human individuals. Some clones are missing from TCRdb's copy, which holds only in-frame ones; the method was immunoSEQ multiplex PCR. The data hold 2,500,000 or so clones, with over 85% observed a single time. The sample taken for sequencing was naive CD4+ T cells from PBMCs. This sample's subset: CD45RA+ positively selected. The receptors derive from a man younger than 35 in good health. Some clones in this sample may be carry-over from other donors' samples.

There are a few counts of this clone. V and J are TRBV9 and TRBJ1-1, with 8 nucleotides matching TRBD1. J gave up 7 bases and V 2 bases, and 7 bases lay outside the gene matches. This CDR3 spans 14 amino acids. Germline-derived CDR1 and CDR2 are SGDLS and YYNGEE. The CDR3 DNA reads as TGTGCCAGCAGCGTTGGGACAGGAGTGTATGAAGCTTTCTTT. Amino acids: CASSVGTGVYEAFF.

The genes are TRBV28 and TRBJ1-2; 8 bases align to TRBD1. Germline CDR1 MDHEN, CDR2 SYDVKM. The CDR3 covers 14 residues. J lost 4 bases, V lost 6 bases, and 7 bases had no gene match. Here the CDR3 DNA reads TGTGCCAGCAGGCAGGGGGCGCGGGGCTATGGCTACACCTTC. Amino acids: CASRQGARGYGYTF.

The genes are TRBV5-6 and TRBJ2-7; 7 bases map to TRBD2. Trimming removed 3 bases from V and 7 bases from J; junction bases left unmatched: 7. CDR1 is SGHDT, CDR2 YYEEEE, per germline. This CDR3 is built from 13 residues. The DNA for the CDR3 is TGTGCCAGCAGCTCAGGAGGGGAGGGAGAGCAGTACTTC. Protein sequence: CASSSGGEGEQYF.

The chain employs TRBV5-1 and TRBJ2-5; no definite D call. Germline V gene data show CDR1 as SGHRS and CDR2 as YFSETQ. Trimming took off 4 bases at V and 4 bases at J, with 17 bases between the two ends. This CDR3 is 15 amino acids long. CDR3 sequence reads: CASSKGHPPGETQYF. The CDR3 DNA follows: TGCGCCAGCAGCAAGGGCCACCCTCCCGGAGAGACCCAGTACTTC.

On this clone: Other nucleotide sequences from this sample produce the same CDR3. V is TRBV11-2 and J is TRBJ2-1; 9 positions match TRBD2. This CDR3 has 15 amino acids. V dropped 1 base and J dropped 4; count of bases not matched to a gene: 2. Germline-derived CDR1 and CDR2 are SGHAT and FQNNGV. CDR3: CASSLGAGGYNEQFF. CDR3 nucleotide sequence: TGTGCCAGCAGCTTAGGAGCGGGAGGTTACAATGAGCAGTTCTTC.

This chain uses TRBV7-8 with TRBJ1-5; D not certain. This CDR3 has 13 amino acids. V lost 4 bases to trimming and J lost 2 bases, with 6 bases between them. CDR1 and CDR2 (germline): SGHVS, FQNEAQ. The CDR3 sequence: CASSSDRNQPQHF. The CDR3 DNA reads TGTGCCAGCAGCTCGGATCGCAATCAGCCCCAGCATTTT.

The chain recombines TRBV5-4 with TRBJ2-5; the D gene is possibly TRBD2 (5 bases). V gave up 3 bases and J gave up 2 bases, with 11 bases separating them. CDR1 is SGHNT and CDR2 is YYREEE in the germline V gene (reference sequence). The CDR3 runs to 14 residues. The CDR3 nucleotides are TGTGCCAGCAGCTCGCCGGGATCTCAAGAGACCCAGTACTTC. The encoded protein is CASSSPGSQETQYF.

The chain employs TRBV7-8 and TRBJ2-7; tentatively, D is TRBD1 (5 bases). With 3 bases removed from V and 6 bases from J, the gap between germline ends came to 12 bases. This CDR3 comprises 13 residues. Germline V gene lookup returns CDR1 SGHVS and CDR2 FQNEAQ. CDR3 residues: CASSFDVRGEQYF. The CDR3 bases are TGTGCCAGCAGCTTTGATGTTAGGGGCGAGCAGTACTTC.

This chain uses TRBV10-3 with TRBJ2-7; 10 positions agree with TRBD1. The CDR3 is made up of 13 amino acids. Trimming at V came to 5 bases and at J to 4 bases, leaving 2 bases not matched to a gene. The germline gives CDR1 ENHRY, CDR2 SYGVKD. The CDR3: CAISSGQGYEQYF. The CDR3 DNA reads TGTGCCATCAGTTCGGGACAGGGGTACGAGCAGTACTTC.

This clone is a singleton in its sample. The chain recombines TRBV5-4 with TRBJ2-7; 12 bases fit TRBD1. There are 15 residues in the CDR3. Germline trimming cut 4 bases from V and 5 bases from J; bases unmatched to any gene: 7. CDR1 SGHNT and CDR2 YYREEE come from the germline V gene (reference sequence). CDR3 bases: TGTGCCAGCAGCATTCCGGGACAGGGGGCCCACGAGCAGTACTTC. The encoded protein is CASSIPGQGAHEQYF.

As for this clone: Other DNA sequences in the same sample also yield this CDR3. This chain connects TRBV7-9 to TRBJ1-1, with D hard to call. Germline V lookup: CDR1 SEHNR, CDR2 FQNEAQ (reference sequence). This CDR3 spans 11 amino acids. V gave up 0 bases and J gave up 5 bases, with 1 base separating them. In nucleotides, the CDR3 is TGTGCCAGCAGCTTAGCGACTGAAGCTTTCTTT. Translating it yields CASSLATEAFF.

The chain has TRBV10-3 and TRBJ1-3; the D gene is possibly TRBD1 (6 bases). Germline V gene data show CDR1 as ENHRY and CDR2 as SYGVKD. V was cut by 7 bases and J by 0 bases, with 10 bases left in between. The CDR3 consists of 14 residues. DNA for the CDR3: TGTGCCATCACGGGGGCCCTCTCTGGAAACACCATATATTTT. It translates to CAITGALSGNTIYF.

V is TRBV7-8 and J is TRBJ2-7, with unresolved D. The germline gives CDR1 SGHVS, CDR2 FQNEAQ. The CDR3 is made up of 11 amino acids. V was shortened by 5 bases and J by 3 bases, with 5 bases between the two germline ends. CDR3 coding DNA: TGTGCCAGCAGCACACACTACGAGCAGTACTTC. Translated, it gives CASSTHYEQYF.

The chain carries TRBV19 and TRBJ2-3; TRBD1 might be the D (6 bases). The V gene lost 10 bases and the J gene lost 2 bases, with 19 bases spanning the gap. There are 15 residues in the CDR3. From germline, CDR1 is LNHDA and CDR2 SQIVND (reference sequence). The CDR3 protein is CATHSGTLFTDTQYF. In DNA, the CDR3 is TGTGCCACCCATTCCGGGACACTCTTCACAGATACGCAGTATTTT.